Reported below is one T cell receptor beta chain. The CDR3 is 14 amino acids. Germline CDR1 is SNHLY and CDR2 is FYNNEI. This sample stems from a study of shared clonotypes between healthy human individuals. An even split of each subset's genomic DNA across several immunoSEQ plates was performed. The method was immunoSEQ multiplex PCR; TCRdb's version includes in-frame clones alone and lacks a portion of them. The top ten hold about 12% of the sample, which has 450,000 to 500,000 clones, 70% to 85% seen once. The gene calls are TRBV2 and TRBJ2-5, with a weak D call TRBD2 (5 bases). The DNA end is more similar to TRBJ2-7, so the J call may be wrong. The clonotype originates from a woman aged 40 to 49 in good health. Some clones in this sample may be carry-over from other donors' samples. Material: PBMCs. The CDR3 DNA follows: TGTGCCAGCAGCCCAGGCAGCGGCTCCTACGAGCAGTACTTC. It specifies CASSPGSGSYEQYF.